These T cell receptor beta chains were read from a single sample in a study of blood T cell repertoires in COVID-19. The repertoire was sequenced with immunoSEQ multiplex PCR; TCRdb's copy has only in-frame clones and lacks some. The sample records 120,000 to 150,000 clones, 75% to 85% being singletons. The material sequenced was peripheral blood. The source is a human donor with acute or convalescent COVID-19. The donor label of this sample is uncertain. The CDR3 runs from the conserved cysteine through the conserved F or W. Fields, in order: clone size, D gene, J gene, V gene, CDR3 protein, CDR3 DNA. A D gene is named only where the DNA matches it firmly. Size is stated for part of the rows, as once, few or many counts, or as a class when the clone is expanded.

NA,NA,TRBJ1-1,TRBV12-3/TRBV12-4,CASSLYRSTEAFF,TGTGCCAGCAGTTTATACAGATCCACTGAAGCTTTCTTT
NA,NA,TRBJ1-1,TRBV2,CASRSRGSYTEAFF,TGTGCCAGCAGATCGCGCGGGAGCTACACTGAAGCTTTCTTT
NA,TRBD1,TRBJ1-1,TRBV29-1,CSVESIRDRSAAFF,TGCAGCGTTGAGTCTATCCGGGACAGAAGTGCAGCTTTCTTT
NA,TRBD1,TRBJ2-1,TRBV24-1,CATSDTGTGRDNEQFF,TGTGCCACCAGTGATACCGGGACAGGGAGGGACAATGAGCAGTTCTTC
NA,NA,TRBJ1-1,TRBV5-5,CASSLASTLNTEAFF,TGTGCCAGCAGCTTGGCCTCAACACTAAACACTGAAGCTTTCTTT
NA,NA,TRBJ2-1,TRBV9,CASSVGGPWGEQFF,TGTGCCAGCAGCGTAGGGGGCCCGTGGGGTGAGCAGTTCTTC
NA,TRBD2,TRBJ2-3,TRBV11-2,CASRKPSGGAADTQYF,TGTGCCAGCAGAAAACCTAGCGGGGGGGCGGCAGATACGCAGTATTTT
NA,NA,TRBJ2-6,TRBV6-5,CASSYLGGANVLTF,TGTGCCAGCAGTTACCTAGGTGGGGCCAACGTCCTGACTTTC
NA,NA,TRBJ2-1,TRBV11-2,CASSPQAGSLGNEQFF,TGTGCCAGCAGCCCCCAAGCCGGGTCCCTTGGAAATGAGCAGTTCTTC
NA,TRBD2,TRBJ2-5,TRBV4-1,CASSQGGGAKTQYF,TGCGCCAGCAGCCAAGGCGGGGGGGCGAAGACCCAGTACTTC
NA,NA,TRBJ1-2,TRBV6-5,CASTRGSQRNGYTF,TGTGCCAGCACTAGAGGGTCTCAGAGAAATGGCTACACCTTC
NA,TRBD1,TRBJ1-3,TRBV16,CASSQWPSGQVTNTIYF,TGTGCCAGCAGCCAATGGCCCTCGGGACAGGTTACGAACACCATATATTTT
NA,TRBD2,TRBJ2-2,TRBV9,CASSTTSGVGELFF,TGTGCCAGCAGCACGACTAGCGGCGTCGGGGAGCTGTTTTTT
NA,NA,TRBJ1-2,TRBV11-2,CASSLGQVHYGYTF,TGTGCCAGCAGCTTAGGCCAGGTTCACTATGGCTACACCTTC
NA,TRBD1,TRBJ1-2,TRBV9,CASSAGQLNYGYTF,TGTGCCAGCAGCGCGGGACAGCTTAACTATGGCTACACCTTC
NA,TRBD1,TRBJ2-1,TRBV18,CASSPDRVGDEQFF,TGTGCCAGCTCACCGGACAGGGTGGGAGATGAGCAGTTCTTC
NA,TRBD1,TRBJ1-5,TRBV19,CASSILRQGHNQPQHF,TGTGCCAGTAGTATTTTGAGACAGGGCCACAATCAGCCCCAGCATTTT
NA,NA,TRBJ2-2,TRBV7-6,CASSLGPQRDTGELFF,TGTGCCAGCAGCTTAGGGCCCCAGAGGGACACCGGGGAGCTGTTTTTT
NA,TRBD2,TRBJ2-3,TRBV27,CASSAHRGTSGRTDTQYF,TGTGCCAGCAGTGCCCATCGAGGGACTAGCGGTCGCACAGATACGCAGTATTTT
NA,TRBD1,TRBJ2-2,TRBV7-6,CASSLGTGSNTGELFF,TGTGCCAGCAGCTTAGGGACAGGGTCGAACACCGGGGAGCTGTTTTTT
NA,TRBD2,TRBJ2-3,TRBV7-8,CASSAGLAGAPRGTDTQYF,TGTGCCAGCAGCGCGGGACTAGCGGGGGCCCCACGAGGCACAGATACGCAGTATTTT
NA,NA,TRBJ2-1,TRBV5-4,CASSPGYNEQFF,TGTGCCAGCAGCCCGGGCTACAATGAGCAGTTCTTC
NA,NA,TRBJ1-2,TRBV24-1,CATSDPGTTPYGYTF,TGTGCCACCAGTGACCCCGGGACAACCCCCTATGGCTACACCTTC
NA,TRBD1,TRBJ2-5,TRBV14,CASSQDHRGQETQYF,TGTGCCAGCAGCCAAGACCACAGGGGGCAAGAGACCCAGTACTTC
NA,TRBD1,TRBJ2-1,TRBV6-4,CASSDSTGGNEQFF,TGTGCCAGCAGTGACTCGACAGGGGGCAATGAGCAGTTCTTC
NA,NA,TRBJ1-2,TRBV27,CASSLSRGRSGGNYGYTF,TGTGCCAGCAGTTTATCACGAGGGCGCTCCGGTGGTAACTATGGCTACACCTTC
NA,TRBD2,TRBJ2-1,TRBV7-8,CASSPAPGLATNEQFF,TGTGCCAGCAGCCCAGCCCCGGGACTAGCGACCAATGAGCAGTTCTTC
NA,NA,TRBJ1-2,TRBV19,CASTLTLNYGYTF,TGTGCCAGTACGCTAACTCTTAACTATGGCTACACCTTC
NA,NA,TRBJ2-3,TRBV5-1,CASSLGAKEYF,TGCGCCAGCAGCTTGGGGGCGAAGGAGTATTTT
NA,NA,TRBJ1-1,TRBV6-4,CASRRQGNTEAFF,TGTGCCAGCAGGAGGCAGGGGAACACTGAAGCTTTCTTT
NA,TRBD1,TRBJ1-2,TRBV5-1,CASSRDRADYGYTF,TGCGCCAGCAGCCGGGACAGGGCGGATTATGGCTACACCTTC
few,NA,TRBJ1-1,TRBV9,CASSAQQGNTEAFF,TGTGCCAGCAGCGCACAACAGGGGAACACTGAAGCTTTCTTT
NA,TRBD2,TRBJ2-2,TRBV2,CASSEELAGGTGNTGELFF,TGTGCCAGCAGTGAAGAACTAGCGGGGGGCACCGGAAACACCGGGGAGCTGTTTTTT
NA,NA,TRBJ1-2,TRBV6-6,CASRPGGVNGYTF,TGTGCCAGCAGACCGGGGGGGGTCAATGGCTACACCTTC
NA,NA,TRBJ1-5,TRBV19,CASSIDQTTGQPQHF,TGTGCCAGTAGTATAGATCAAACGACGGGTCAGCCCCAGCATTTT
NA,TRBD1,TRBJ2-7,TRBV27,CASSLDPRGLLEQYF,TGTGCCAGCAGTTTAGATCCAAGGGGGCTATTAGAGCAGTACTTC
few,NA,TRBJ2-2,TRBV13,CASSLALTNTGELFF,TGTGCCAGCAGCTTAGCCCTAACGAACACCGGGGAGCTGTTTTTT